These 29 T cell receptor beta chains came from one sample sequenced in a study of cytomegalovirus exposure and HLA in healthy donors. It was with 60 Vbeta and 13 Jbeta primers that the PCR ran. TCRdb's copy holds only in-frame clones and misses some; the assay was immunoSEQ multiplex PCR. The table includes over 130,000 clones, more than 60% detected once. Sequences were obtained from PBMCs. These receptors all come from a male donor in good health and CMV-seronegative.

About this clone: At one end the junction does not follow the germline gene, possibly because of a read error. V and J are TRBV7-8 and TRBJ1-4; the D gene is possibly TRBD1 (5 bases). Germline assignment: CDR1 SGHVS and CDR2 FQNEAQ. This CDR3 spans 16 amino acids. This CDR3 is CACSIRQFATNEKLFF. CDR3 bases: TGTGCCTGCAGCATCCGACAGTTTGCAACTAATGAAAAACTGTTTTTT.

This clone was observed a handful of times. CDR3 sequence: CASSIGLAGGPDSYEQYF. CDR3 DNA: TGTGCCAGCAGCATTGGACTAGCGGGGGGGCCTGACTCCTACGAGCAGTACTTC. The chain uses TRBV7-9 and TRBJ2-7; 15 bases agree with TRBD2. The germline CDR1 and CDR2 sequences are SEHNR and FQNEAQ (reference sequence). V lost 5 bases and J lost 0; bases outside the gene matches: 8. The length of the CDR3 is 18 residues.

V is TRBV7-6 and J is TRBJ2-1; maybe TRBD1 (5 bases). The germline gives CDR1 SGHVS, CDR2 FNYEAQ. V was shortened by 5 bases and J by 0 bases, with 17 bases between the two germline ends. This CDR3 is 17 amino acids long. Here the CDR3 reads CASSPRFRGNSYNEQFF. Here the CDR3 DNA reads TGTGCCAGCAGCCCGCGTTTTAGGGGTAACTCCTACAATGAGCAGTTCTTC.

The chain recombines TRBV29-1 with TRBJ2-5; D may be TRBD2 (6 bases). The V end was cut by 3 bases, the J end by 5 bases, with 13 bases between. The CDR3 covers 13 residues. Germline CDR1 reads SQVTM; CDR2 reads ANQGSEA. CDR3 sequence reads: CSVEGRGSETQYF. CDR3 nucleotides: TGCAGCGTTGAGGGCCGGGGGTCGGAGACCCAGTACTTC.

A few counts support this clone. The junction and the germline gene differ at one end; a read error may be behind it. The V and J genes are TRBV27 and TRBJ2-7; TRBD2 matches 11 bases. This CDR3 region has 17 residues. Germline V gene lookup returns CDR1 MNHEY and CDR2 SMNVEV (reference sequence). CDR3 region: CASSLQGSSGGAYEQYF. CDR3 coding DNA: TGTGCCAGCAGTTTACAGGGGAGTAGCGGGGGGGCCTATGAGCAGTACTTC.

This rearrangement joins TRBV5-1 to TRBJ1-2, with D possibly matching TRBD1 (6 bases). The length of the CDR3 is 14 residues. Trimming took off 3 bases at V and 8 bases at J, with 17 bases between the two ends. Germline CDR1 is SGHRS and CDR2 is YFSETQ. The CDR3 DNA reads as TGCGCCAGCAGCTGGAGATCAGGGGATGGAGGCTACACCTTC. Protein product: CASSWRSGDGGYTF.

The V and J genes are TRBV29-1 and TRBJ2-5, with D tentatively TRBD1 (7 bases). The germline V and J ends were trimmed by 4 bases and 4 bases, with 16 bases remaining between them. The CDR3 spans 14 residues. Germline V lookup: CDR1 SQVTM, CDR2 ANQGSEA. CDR3 region: CSVVLQGGRETQYF. DNA for the CDR3: TGCAGCGTTGTCCTCCAGGGGGGTCGAGAGACCCAGTACTTC.

This clone appeared many times. The chain couples TRBV6-1 to TRBJ1-3; D is uncertain. The CDR3 is 16 residues long. Trimming stripped 3 bases from V and 3 bases from J, with 15 bases between. In germline, CDR1 is MNHNS, CDR2 SASEGT. This chain's CDR3 is CASSEEPGLSGNTIYF. The CDR3 nucleotides read TGTGCCAGCAGTGAGGAACCGGGTTTAAGTGGAAACACCATATATTTT.

The CDR3 bases are TGTGCCAGCACCCCCTCGACAGGGTATAGCAATCAGCCCCAGCATTTT. Translation: CASTPSTGYSNQPQHF. The chain joins TRBV7-8 to TRBJ1-5; 7 nucleotides agree with TRBD1. The germline V gene has CDR1 SGHVS and CDR2 FQNEAQ. V shed 7 bases and J 0 bases; nucleotides not matched to a gene: 9. This CDR3 is 16 amino acids long.

This clone was observed a few times. This chain joins TRBV7-9 and TRBJ2-3; D is unresolved. Per germline, CDR1 SEHNR and CDR2 FQNEAQ (reference sequence). The V end lost 3 bases, the J end lost 3 bases, and 10 bases lay between the germline ends. This CDR3 region has 14 residues. In DNA form, the CDR3 reads TGTGCCAGCAGCTTCGGTGTTCGAACAGATACGCAGTATTTT. As protein: CASSFGVRTDTQYF.

This clone came up once. V and J are TRBV29-1 and TRBJ2-7; no clear D. V shed 4 bases and J shed 3 bases, with 16 bases lying between them. The germline CDR1 and CDR2 sequences are SQVTM and ANQGSEA. The CDR3 loop spans 14 amino acids. The DNA for the CDR3 is TGCAGCGTTGCGAATGAGATAAACAGCTACGAGCAGTACTTC. This translates into CSVANEINSYEQYF.

This clone was detected a few times. The chain has TRBV28 and TRBJ1-2, with 7 bases fitting TRBD1. The germline CDR1 and CDR2 sequences are MDHEN and SYDVKM. The junction had 6 bases not matched to a gene; V was cut back by 4 bases and J by 4 bases. The CDR3 is made up of 14 amino acids. CDR3 in amino acids: CASSSSGDSYGYTF. CDR3 in DNA: TGTGCCAGCAGTTCCTCAGGGGACAGCTATGGCTACACCTTC.

This chain uses TRBV28 with TRBJ1-2, with 8 bases matching TRBD1. The CDR3 is 13 amino acids. The V gene end was trimmed by 6 bases and the J gene end by 8 bases; junction bases not matched to a gene: 8. Germline V CDR1 and CDR2: MDHEN, SYDVKM. The DNA of the CDR3 is TGTGCCAGCAGAACAGGGGGGACGGGAGGCTACACCTTC. Its translation: CASRTGGTGGYTF.

This chain connects TRBV27 to TRBJ2-1; D may be TRBD1 (5 bases). The CDR3 totals 12 residues. Per the germline V gene, CDR1 is MNHEY and CDR2 is SMNVEV (reference sequence). The germline V and J ends were trimmed by 7 bases and 9 bases, with 13 bases remaining between them. This chain's CDR3 is CASTHFRGEQFF. The CDR3 bases are TGTGCCAGCACTCATTTTAGGGGTGAGCAGTTCTTC.

The gene calls are TRBV19 and TRBJ2-1; D not resolved. Germline values: CDR1 LNHDA, CDR2 SQIVND (reference sequence). The CDR3 is 17 residues long. V was clipped by 7 bases and J by 0 bases, with 19 bases between them. The CDR3 DNA follows: TGTGCCAGTACCCCACCCAAACAGTCAGCCTCCTACAATGAGCAGTTCTTC. Residues: CASTPPKQSASYNEQFF.

Here the CDR3 DNA reads TGTGCCAGCAGCCACCCGGACAGGACGAATGAGCAGTTCTTC. Its translation: CASSHPDRTNEQFF. The chain recombines TRBV11-2 with TRBJ2-1, with 7 bases matching TRBD1. Per germline, CDR1 SGHAT and CDR2 FQNNGV. Trimming at V came to 5 bases and at J to 7 bases, leaving 8 bases not matched to a gene. The CDR3 sequence is 14 residues long.

As for this clone: A read error may produce the germline difference seen at one junction end. V gene TRBV29-1 combines with J gene TRBJ1-2; D might be TRBD1 (6 bases). The CDR3 has 15 residues. Germline CDR1 SQVTM, CDR2 ANQGSEA. The CDR3 loop is CSVSPGAPTNYGYPF. CDR3 DNA sequence: TGCAGCGTTTCCCCAGGGGCCCCGACTAACTATGGCTACCCCTTC.

V is TRBV7-2 and J is TRBJ1-1, with D tentatively TRBD1 (6 bases). V was clipped by 5 bases and J by 2 bases, with 12 bases between them. The germline CDR1 and CDR2 sequences are SGHTA and FQGNSA. The CDR3 runs 14 residues. The chain's CDR3 is CASSPTGLNTEAFF. CDR3 nucleotides: TGTGCCAGCAGCCCGACAGGTCTTAACACTGAAGCTTTCTTT.

This clone occurred a few times. V gene TRBV4-1 combines with J gene TRBJ1-5; TRBD1 matches at 11 bases. V shed 0 bases, J shed 8 bases, and the junction held 3 bases outside the gene matches. The CDR3 is 15 amino acids. CDR1 and CDR2 (germline): MGHRA, YSYEKL. The CDR3: CASSQDGTGGEPQHF. The CDR3 region has the DNA TGCGCCAGCAGCCAAGACGGGACAGGGGGTGAGCCCCAGCATTTT.

The chain recombines TRBV7-9 with TRBJ2-5; 7 bases are a match to TRBD2. The germline gives CDR1 SEHNR, CDR2 FQNEAQ (reference sequence). V lost 3 bases to trimming and J lost 2 bases; unmatched junction nucleotides: 9. This CDR3 has 16 residues. This chain's CDR3 is CASSLGGDPRQETQYF. CDR3 DNA sequence: TGTGCCAGCAGCTTGGGGGGGGACCCCCGACAAGAGACCCAGTACTTC. The full variable domain, rest sourced from reference TRBV7-9 and TRBJ2-5, is DTGVSQNPRHKITKRGQNVTFRCDPISEHNRLYWYRQTLGQGPEFLTYFQNEAQLEKSRLLSDRFSAERPKGSFSTLEIQRTEQGDSAMYLCASSLGGDPRQETQYFGPGTRLLVL.

The DNA of the CDR3 is TGTGCCAGCAGTTTCAGGGACAGGGTTCAGCCCCAGCATTTT. Its protein is CASSFRDRVQPQHF. V gene TRBV27 combines with J gene TRBJ1-5; 9 bases are shared with TRBD1. The CDR3 sequence is 14 residues long. Trimming took 3 bases from V and 6 from J; bases not matched to a gene: 3. Germline CDR1 is MNHEY and CDR2 is SMNVEV (reference sequence).

The chain has TRBV5-1 and TRBJ1-5; 7 bases are shared with TRBD1. J was trimmed by 4 bases and V by 0 bases; bases with no gene match: 7. The germline V gene has CDR1 SGHRS and CDR2 YFSETQ. CDR3 length: 16 residues. CDR3 nucleotides: TGCGCCAGCAGCTTGGCTCCGACAGGGTCAAATCAGCCCCAGCATTTT. Its translation is CASSLAPTGSNQPQHF.

This clone turned up a few times. The chain links TRBV5-6 to TRBJ2-5; D call uncertain. Trimming removed 4 bases from V and 3 bases from J, with 13 bases in between. CDR3 size: 14 residues. CDR1 SGHDT and CDR2 YYEEEE come from the germline V gene. DNA of the CDR3: TGTGCCAGCAGCCGAATCGACGGAGAAGAGACCCAGTACTTC. Residues: CASSRIDGEETQYF.

The rearrangement uses TRBV15 and TRBJ1-2; D remains unclear. The CDR3 has 15 amino acids. Germline loops: CDR1 LNHNV, CDR2 YYDKDF (reference sequence). V was trimmed by 4 bases and J by 4 bases, leaving 16 bases between them. DNA for the CDR3: TGTGCCACCAGCACGACGAAGAGAGGTCCCTATGGCTACACCTTC. Residues: CATSTTKRGPYGYTF.

This clone was detected only a few times. V is TRBV18 and J is TRBJ1-4; possible D gene TRBD1, 5 bases. V lost 3 bases, J lost 7 bases, and 15 bases lay in between. The CDR3 contains 15 residues. CDR1 is KGHSH and CDR2 is LQKENI in the germline V gene. DNA of the CDR3: TGTGCCAGCTCACCGCCGGCGGGGGGAAGTGAAAAACTGTTTTTT. Protein sequence: CASSPPAGGSEKLFF.

V gene TRBV7-9 combines with J gene TRBJ2-5; D may be TRBD1 (6 bases). Germline CDR1 SEHNR, CDR2 FQNEAQ (reference sequence). Trimming stripped 4 bases from V and 0 bases from J, with 18 bases between. CDR3 length: 17 amino acids. In DNA form, the CDR3 reads TGTGCCAGCAGCTCAACTTATATCAGGGGAGACCAAGAGACCCAGTACTTC. This encodes CASSSTYIRGDQETQYF.

The table lists this clone with a few counts. The genes are TRBV4-1 and TRBJ1-1; TRBD1 might be the D (6 bases). This CDR3 is 15 amino acids long. The germline V gene has CDR1 MGHRA and CDR2 YSYEKL. Trimming cost V 1 base and J 1 base, with 10 bases left between them. CDR3 nucleotides: TGCGCCAGCAGCCAAGTTGGGGGCCAGAACACTGAAGCTTTCTTT. It codes for CASSQVGGQNTEAFF.

This clone appeared a few times. For the CDR3, the DNA is TGTGCCAGCAGCCCACTAGCGGGGGGATTCTCCTACGAGCAGTACTTC. This translates into CASSPLAGGFSYEQYF. The chain uses TRBV4-2 and TRBJ2-7, with TRBD2 matching 12 bases. The CDR3 runs 16 residues. Germline V gene sequence: CDR1 LGHNA, CDR2 YNFKEQ. V shed 4 bases and J 0 bases; nucleotides not matched to a gene: 4.

This clone has a handful of counts. The chain uses TRBV7-9 and TRBJ1-1, with D perhaps TRBD1 (5 bases). The CDR3 contains 17 residues. The germline V and J ends were trimmed by 1 base and 5 bases, with 20 bases remaining between them. Germline V CDR1 and CDR2: SEHNR, FQNEAQ (reference sequence). CDR3 loop: CASSLGSGTSLRTEAFF. DNA for the CDR3: TGTGCCAGCAGCTTAGGGTCCGGGACTTCCCTTAGGACTGAAGCTTTCTTT. Full variable domain (rest looked up from reference TRBV7-9 and TRBJ1-1): DTGVSQNPRHKITKRGQNVTFRCDPISEHNRLYWYRQTLGQGPEFLTYFQNEAQLEKSRLLSDRFSAERPKGSFSTLEIQRTEQGDSAMYLCASSLGSGTSLRTEAFFGQGTRLTVV.